The present T cell receptor (beta chain) was sequenced within a study of blood T cell repertoires in COVID-19. Looking at the study overall: Samples representing acute and convalescent COVID-19 were sourced from the United States, Italy and Spain. T cells, B-cell-depleted T cells, or PBMCs provided the cDNA or gDNA that served as material.

This CDR3 is 15 amino acids long. Germline-derived CDR1 and CDR2 are SNHLY and FYNNEI. V lost 2 bases, J lost 6 bases, and 8 bases stayed unmatched. Original handling: Nucleated cell counts were estimated from reference gene primer amplification. This table comes from immunoSEQ multiplex PCR, and its TCRdb copy is limited to in-frame clones, with some not included. V, J and clone size derive from that table, while D and trimming were established from the DNA sequence. This sample has 270,000 or so clones, with roughly 90% found just once. Sample: peripheral blood. The source is a middle-aged woman who had recovered from COVID-19. This sequence joins TRBV2 and TRBJ2-3; 7 bases fit TRBD2. The CDR3 DNA reads TGTGCCAGCAGTGAACTAGCGGAAAGAAGCGATACGCAGTATTTT. Amino acids: CASSELAERSDTQYF.